Presented here are 5 T cell receptor beta chains from one specimen sequenced in a study of shared clonotypes between healthy human individuals. Repertoires were generated with immunoSEQ multiplex PCR, while TCRdb's copy carries only in-frame clones and drops some. This table has more than 2 million clones, 95% appearing once. Sequencing was done on a sample of naive CD4+ T cells sorted from blood. Documented subset: CD45RA+ positively selected. The receptors were gathered from a man aged 18 to 30 in good health.

The chain is built from TRBV5-1 and TRBJ1-2, with D hard to call. Germline lookup yields CDR1 SGHRS and CDR2 YFSETQ. The ends were cut back, 0 bases at V and 7 bases at J, with 10 bases in the middle. The CDR3 spans 13 residues. The CDR3 DNA follows: TGCGCCAGCAGCTTGGCGGCAGTGGCTGGCTACACCTTC. Residues: CASSLAAVAGYTF. The full variable domain, completed using reference TRBV5-1 and TRBJ1-2, is KAGVTQTPRYLIKTRGQQVTLSCSPISGHRSVSWYQQTPGQGLQFLFEYFSETQRNKGNFPGRFSGRQFSNSRSEMNVSTLELGDSALYLCASSLAAVAGYTFGSGTRLTVV.

This clone was observed once. This chain uses TRBV5-1 with TRBJ1-1, with TRBD1 matching 11 bases. The junction had 3 bases not matched to a gene; V was cut back by 2 bases and J by 3 bases. CDR1 and CDR2 (germline): SGHRS, YFSETQ. The CDR3 length is 15 residues. The CDR3 reads CASSFRTGGDTEAFF. CDR3 bases: TGCGCCAGCAGCTTCCGGACAGGGGGCGACACTGAAGCTTTCTTT.

This sequence joins TRBV5-6 and TRBJ1-2, with D maybe TRBD1 (6 bases). Germline values: CDR1 SGHDT, CDR2 YYEEEE. The CDR3 spans 15 residues. V was trimmed by 0 bases and J by 7 bases, leaving 16 bases between them. The CDR3 sequence: CASSLGRGREGGYTF. CDR3 bases: TGTGCCAGCAGCTTGGGCAGGGGCCGGGAGGGTGGCTACACCTTC.

The chain is built from TRBV10-3 and TRBJ2-3, with unresolved D. The V gene lost 4 bases and the J gene lost 6 bases, with 17 bases spanning the gap. The CDR3 has 15 residues. Germline V gene sequence: CDR1 ENHRY, CDR2 SYGVKD. The CDR3 coding sequence is TGTGCCATCAGTGGAAGTAAACCGAACACCGATACGCAGTATTTT. It yields the protein CAISGSKPNTDTQYF.

V gene TRBV6-7 combines with J gene TRBJ1-5, with a possible D match to TRBD1 (6 bases). TRBV6-7 is given ORF status, its function remaining uncertain. V dropped 8 bases and J dropped 5 bases, with 19 bases sitting between them. The CDR3 runs 15 residues. CDR3 residues: CASPSGHPGDQPQHF. The CDR3, as DNA: TGTGCCAGCCCTTCAGGGCATCCAGGGGATCAGCCCCAGCATTTT.